The source of this T cell receptor beta chain is a study of blood T cell repertoires in COVID-19. Background on the study: Some COVID-19 samples were acute and others convalescent; all came from the United States, Italy and Spain. Sample material is recorded as cDNA or gDNA derived from T cells, B-cell-depleted T cells, or PBMCs.

This CDR3 is built from 15 residues. Germline CDR1 LNHDA, CDR2 SQIVND (reference sequence). The J segment lost 3 bases and the V segment lost 4 bases, leaving 2 bases of the junction unmatched. In the authors' methods: Reference gene primer amplification yielded estimated nucleated cell counts. Here immunoSEQ multiplex PCR was the method, and the copy in TCRdb shows in-frame clones only, minus some. The D gene and trimming were derived from the DNA, and the V and J assignments and clone size from that table. The sample has tens of thousands of clones; approximately 80% are singletons. This clone was seen only once.

Material for sequencing was peripheral blood. J is TRBJ2-5 and V is TRBV19; 13 nucleotides match TRBD2. This clonotype was obtained from a man older than 75 with active or convalescent COVID-19. CDR3 in amino acids: CASSRLAGGKETQYF. CDR3 DNA: TGTGCCAGTAGTAGACTAGCGGGGGGAAAAGAGACCCAGTACTTC.